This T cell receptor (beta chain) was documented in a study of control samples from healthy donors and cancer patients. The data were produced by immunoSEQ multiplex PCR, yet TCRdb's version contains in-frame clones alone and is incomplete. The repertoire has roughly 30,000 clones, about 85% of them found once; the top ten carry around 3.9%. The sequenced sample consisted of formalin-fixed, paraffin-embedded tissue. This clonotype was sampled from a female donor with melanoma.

In DNA, the CDR3 is TGTGCCAGCAGTCCCCACAGTGTGAACACTGAAGCTTTCTTT. Translation: CASSPHSVNTEAFF. This chain links TRBV28 with TRBJ1-1, with D unclear. CDR1 and CDR2 (germline): MDHEN, SYDVKM. V was pared by 5 bases and J by 0 bases, with 10 bases between. This CDR3 is built from 14 residues.